What follows describes a single TCR beta chain. Its target is not known. Constant-region reverse primers amplified full-length variable regions, followed by semi-nested Nested Universal Primer A PCR. In TCRdb, the 5' RACE reads were re-called with MiXCR into one record per CDR3 protein. The sample contains 50,000 to 60,000 distinct CDR3 sequences, more than 20% of which appear only once. Study-level results: The TCR gene usage of tumor memory CD4+ T cells clustered together with blood and lymph node memory CD4+ cells and with lymph node naive CD4+ cells. The larger cohort examined one V-J beta rearrangement, not whole repertoires. Tumor Tregs overlapped most with tumor, then blood, naive CD4+ cells.

CDR1 SGHRS and CDR2 YFSETQ come from the germline V gene. This CDR3 has 15 residues. Losses at the gene ends were 1 base for V and 3 bases for J; bases not matched to a gene: 7. The sorted Tregs were CD4+CD25+CD127-/low cells. This sequence was found in a female donor with breast cancer. The chain has TRBV5-1 and TRBJ2-7; 7 bases align to TRBD2. Sequenced material: tumor-infiltrating Tregs sorted from the breast tumor. CDR3 in amino acids: CASSLHTSADYEQYF. CDR3 bases: TGCGCCAGCAGCTTGCATACTAGCGCTGACTACGAGCAGTACTTC.